Presented here are 8 T cell receptor beta chains from one specimen sequenced in a study of T cells after posttransplantation cyclophosphamide. Assay: immunoSEQ multiplex PCR; the TCRdb copy retains only in-frame clones and omits some. The sample has 21,000 or so clones; around 98% are singletons. Sequenced input: naive CD8+ T cells sorted from PBMCs. The receptors shown here come from a middle-aged man in good health, CMV-negative, and a related stem cell transplant donor.

The CDR3: CASSTNRNEQFF. The CDR3 nucleotides are TGTGCCAGCAGCACTAACCGTAATGAGCAGTTCTTC. V gene TRBV7-6 combines with J gene TRBJ2-1; D unclear. Trimming cost V 5 bases and J 7 bases, with 9 bases left between them. CDR3 size: 12 residues. Germline values: CDR1 SGHVS, CDR2 FNYEAQ.

The V call is TRBV25-1, the J call TRBJ2-1, with 7 nucleotides matching TRBD2. The CDR3 is 16 amino acids. Trimming removed 8 bases from V and 2 bases from J; junction bases left unmatched: 12. Germline-derived CDR1 and CDR2 are MGHDK and SYGVNS. The CDR3 here is CASSLGSGFPYNEQFF. The CDR3 DNA reads TGTGCCAGCTCCCTCGGTAGCGGGTTTCCCTACAATGAGCAGTTCTTC.

This chain connects TRBV27 to TRBJ2-7; 10 bases agree with TRBD2. The CDR3 runs 14 residues. The V and J ends lost 6 bases and 7 bases, in that order; junction bases with no gene match: 9. Germline V CDR1 and CDR2: MNHEY, SMNVEV (reference sequence). The CDR3 sequence: CASSDRGLAFEQYF. CDR3 coding DNA: TGTGCCAGCAGCGACAGGGGACTAGCGTTTGAGCAGTACTTC.

The chain employs TRBV27 and TRBJ2-7; a possible D gene is TRBD1 (5 bases). V was clipped by 4 bases and J by 0 bases, with 10 bases between them. The CDR3 extends over 14 amino acids. CDR1 and CDR2 from the germline V gene are MNHEY and SMNVEV (reference sequence). Written as DNA, the CDR3 is TGTGCCAGCAGTTGGGGCCCCAGCTCCTACGAGCAGTACTTC. Its translation: CASSWGPSSYEQYF.

V usage is TRBV29-1 and J usage is TRBJ2-3; 16 positions agree with TRBD2. The ends lost 4 bases at V and 1 base at J; junction bases unmatched: 5. This CDR3 is built from 17 residues. In germline, CDR1 is SQVTM, CDR2 ANQGSEA. The CDR3 region has the DNA TGCAGCGTTGGGGGACTAGCGGGAGGGTATCGCACAGATACGCAGTATTTT. This translates into CSVGGLAGGYRTDTQYF.

The chain joins TRBV5-6 to TRBJ1-1; TRBD1 agrees at 8 bases. The CDR3 has 14 amino acids. CDR1 SGHDT and CDR2 YYEEEE come from the germline V gene. V shed 4 bases and J 5 bases; nucleotides not matched to a gene: 7. Here the CDR3 reads CASSTPGTGTEAFF. CDR3 bases: TGTGCCAGCAGCACCCCCGGGACAGGAACTGAAGCTTTCTTT.

The genes are TRBV10-3 and TRBJ1-5, with D possibly TRBD1 on 5 matching bases. This CDR3 contains 14 residues. The V and J ends lost 10 bases and 4 bases respectively, with 17 bases between them. Per germline, CDR1 ENHRY and CDR2 SYGVKD. The CDR3 DNA follows: TGTGCCACGGGGGGGAAAGATAAGAATCAGCCCCAGCATTTT. It specifies CATGGKDKNQPQHF.

This clone was seen a single time. The CDR3 protein is CASSSQGTNIQYF. CDR3 sequence (DNA): TGTGCCAGCAGCTCGCAGGGTACAAACATTCAGTACTTC. The V gene is TRBV27, the J gene TRBJ2-4; TRBD1 might be the D (5 bases). Germline V CDR1 and CDR2: MNHEY, SMNVEV (reference sequence). This CDR3 comprises 13 residues. Trimming pared 6 bases from V and 6 bases from J, leaving 12 bases between.